The 13 T cell receptor beta chains given below trace back to one sample, sequenced in a study of Graves' ophthalmopathy and Graves' hyperthyroidism. The sequenced template was RNA, covering the TCR beta CDR3 region. RT-PCR was first run with HTBI primers, then multiplex PCR in a second round. TCRdb passed the multiplex PCR reads through MiXCR, listing each CDR3 protein once. Of around 1,200,000 distinct CDR3 sequences in the sample, about 40% were seen once. Sequenced sample: peripheral blood or thyroid tissue (not recorded which). These receptors were collected from an adult man with Graves' hyperthyroidism.

The chain combines TRBV20-1 with TRBJ1-5, with 7 positions matching TRBD1. The CDR3 is made up of 14 amino acids. The V and J ends lost 1 base and 3 bases, in that order; junction bases with no gene match: 3. CDR1 is DFQATT, CDR2 SNEGSKA, per germline (reference sequence). CDR3 DNA sequence: TGCAGTGCTAGAGTAGGACAGGTCAATCAGCCCCAGCATTTT. This codes for CSARVGQVNQPQHF.

This clonotype was detected many times. The rearrangement links TRBV10-2 to TRBJ1-1; no reliable D call. The germline V gene encodes CDR1 WSHSY and CDR2 SAAADI. Trimming pared 4 bases from V and 10 bases from J, leaving 13 bases between. The CDR3 sequence is 12 residues long. Here the CDR3 reads CASSAGLAGAFF. The DNA for the CDR3 is TGCGCCAGCAGTGCCGGACTAGCGGGAGCTTTCTTT.

CDR3 coding DNA: TGTGCCATCAGTGAGTCCGGACAGGATAATAATTCACCCCTCCACTTT. Residues: CAISESGQDNNSPLHF. This chain joins TRBV10-3 and TRBJ1-6; TRBD1 aligns across 7 bases. The germline V gene has CDR1 ENHRY and CDR2 SYGVKD. This CDR3 has 16 residues. V lost 0 bases to trimming and J lost 5 bases; unmatched junction nucleotides: 4.

As for this clonotype: At one end, the junction sequence differs from germline, possibly due to a read error. This chain joins TRBV6-2 or TRBV6-3 and TRBJ2-7; D may be TRBD1 or TRBD2 (6 bases each). This CDR3 contains 16 residues. Per germline, CDR1 MNHEY and CDR2 SVGEGT. In DNA form, the CDR3 reads TGTGTCAGCAGTTACATCGGGGGCGGAATCGCCTACGAGCAGTACTTC. Translated, it gives CVSSYIGGGIAYEQYF.

Of note for this clonotype: A read error is possible here, since a much larger clone lies one base away. The J gene is TRBJ1-5, the V gene TRBV12-3 or TRBV12-4, with 8 bases identical to TRBD1. The CDR3 is 15 residues long. Trimming removed 5 bases from V and 5 bases from J; junction bases left unmatched: 8. CDR3 sequence: CASSLAGGPYQPQHF. The CDR3 nucleotides are TGTGCCAGCAGTCTGGCAGGGGGCCCCTATCAGCCCCAGCATTTT.

This clonotype was recorded many times. V gene TRBV6-5 combines with J gene TRBJ1-4; no clear D. CDR1 and CDR2 from the germline V gene are MNHEY and SVGAGI. The CDR3 is 15 residues long. Trimming left V 5 bases short and J 1 base short, with 11 bases between. CDR3 sequence: CASSESRGTNEKLFF. CDR3 nucleotide sequence: TGTGCCAGCAGTGAAAGTCGGGGAACTAATGAAAAACTGTTTTTT.

The chain uses TRBV10-3 and TRBJ2-7; no definite D call. The germline CDR1 and CDR2 sequences are ENHRY and SYGVKD. The germline V and J ends were trimmed by 6 bases and 3 bases, with 12 bases remaining between them. The CDR3 sequence is 13 residues long. This CDR3 reads CAIRAGTDYEQYF. CDR3 sequence (DNA): TGTGCCATCAGGGCCGGAACCGACTACGAGCAGTACTTC.

Only a few counts were recorded for this clonotype. The chain joins TRBV12-3 or TRBV12-4 to TRBJ2-7; TRBD2 matches at 12 bases. Unmatched junction bases numbered 9, after V lost 10 bases and J lost 2 bases. CDR3 length: 15 amino acids. The CDR3 here is CATRTSGTDPYEQYF. The DNA for the CDR3 is TGTGCCACCCGGACTAGCGGGACCGACCCCTACGAGCAGTACTTC.

Ten or more counts support this clonotype. The chain recombines TRBV20-1 with TRBJ1-6; no clear D gene. Trimming took 6 bases from V and 4 from J, leaving 7 bases between them. Germline assignment: CDR1 DFQATT and CDR2 SNEGSKA (reference sequence). The CDR3 contains 12 residues. The CDR3 reads CSAPGYNSPLHF. CDR3 DNA sequence: TGCAGTGCCCCCGGTTATAATTCACCCCTCCACTTT.

The rearrangement uses TRBV29-1 and TRBJ2-5; D is unclear. CDR3 size: 13 residues. V dropped 8 bases and J dropped 4 bases, with 17 bases sitting between them. In germline, CDR1 is SQVTM, CDR2 ANQGSEA. The CDR3 sequence: CSSVLALGETQYF. CDR3 DNA: TGCAGCTCGGTATTGGCCCTGGGAGAGACCCAGTACTTC.

In this sample, this clonotype turned up a few times. The CDR3 coding sequence is TGTGCCAGCAGTTACTCGCCTACGGGCTATGGCTACACCTTC. Its translation: CASSYSPTGYGYTF. The chain has TRBV6-5 and TRBJ1-2; D is uncertain. From germline, CDR1 is MNHEY and CDR2 SVGAGI. The CDR3 length is 14 residues. V was shortened by 0 bases and J by 4 bases, with 9 bases between the two germline ends.

The chain links TRBV28 to TRBJ1-5; possible D gene TRBD1, 5 bases. Germline lookup yields CDR1 MDHEN and CDR2 SYDVKM. This CDR3 comprises 15 residues. The V gene lost 7 bases and the J gene lost 4 bases, with 17 bases spanning the gap. DNA for the CDR3: TGTGCCAGCACTACCCCCGGGGGGGGTAATCAGCCCCAGCATTTT. Translation gives CASTTPGGGNQPQHF.

This clonotype was seen many times. This chain joins TRBV29-1 and TRBJ1-2; 12 nucleotides agree with TRBD1. Germline CDR1 SQVTM, CDR2 ANQGSEA. J lost 8 bases, V lost 3 bases, and 4 bases had no gene match. This CDR3 spans 13 amino acids. The CDR3 protein is CSVEGQGARGYTF. In nucleotides, the CDR3 is TGCAGCGTTGAGGGACAGGGGGCACGAGGCTACACCTTC.